This is a list of T cell receptor beta chains from one sample in a study of T cell responses to AZD1222 COVID-19 vaccine. Profiling relied on immunoSEQ multiplex PCR, and the TCRdb table lists in-frame clones only, not all of them. This repertoire shows fewer than 110,000 clones, roughly 84% found once; its top ten account for 16%. The sequencing here drew on peripheral blood, taken on day 0 of AZD1222 vaccination. These receptors were obtained from an adult in good health. CDR3s include the opening cysteine and the closing phenylalanine or tryptophan. The D gene is left open where the match is weak. Clone size is shown for a subset of rows, as once, few, many or a class of expanded clone.

size,V,J,D,CDR3,DNA
NA,TRBV5-8,TRBJ1-3,NA,CASSLEGGSGNTIYF,TGTGCCAGCAGCTTGGAAGGGGGTTCTGGAAACACCATATATTTT
NA,TRBV19,TRBJ1-2,NA,CASSTGEIGYTF,TGTGCCAGTAGTACAGGGGAAATCGGCTACACCTTC
NA,TRBV29-1,TRBJ1-2,NA,CSVEVGGGGYGYTF,TGCAGCGTTGAAGTGGGTGGGGGCGGCTATGGCTACACCTTC
NA,TRBV10-1,TRBJ2-3,NA,CASSEGGPRDTQYF,TGCGCCAGCAGTGAGGGAGGGCCGAGAGATACGCAGTATTTT
NA,TRBV12-5,TRBJ1-1,TRBD1,CASGLVLPMHGTAKPNQNTEAFF,TGTGCTAGTGGGTTGGTACTACCAATGCACGGGACAGCTAAACCTAATCAGAACACTGAAGCTTTCTTT
few,TRBV6-5,TRBJ1-1,TRBD1,CASRGDREVSEAFF,TGTGCCAGCAGAGGAGACAGGGAAGTCTCTGAAGCTTTCTTT
NA,TRBV27,TRBJ1-4,NA,CASSLGAGGYEKLFF,TGTGCCAGCAGTTTAGGGGCGGGGGGCTATGAAAAACTGTTTTTT
NA,TRBV30,TRBJ2-5,NA,CAWNRGAEETQYF,TGTGCCTGGAATCGAGGGGCGGAGGAGACCCAGTACTTC
NA,TRBV6-5,TRBJ1-5,NA,CASSTGTIGDQPQHF,TGTGCCAGCAGTACCGGGACCATAGGGGATCAGCCCCAGCATTTT
NA,TRBV5-4,TRBJ1-2,NA,CASSLDPLGYTF,TGTGCCAGCAGCTTGGACCCCCTTGGCTACACCTTC
once,TRBV2,TRBJ1-6,NA,CASSESRQINSPLHF,TGTGCCAGCAGTGAGTCGCGGCAGATTAATTCACCCCTCCACTTT
NA,TRBV6-5,TRBJ2-2,NA,CATWRGADTGELFF,TGTGCCACCTGGCGCGGGGCAGACACCGGGGAGCTGTTTTTT
few,TRBV18,TRBJ2-7,TRBD1,CASSPGQLEQYF,TGTGCCAGCTCACCGGGACAGCTTGAGCAGTACTTC
few,TRBV7-9,TRBJ2-7,NA,CASSGTGGYEQYF,TGTGCCAGCAGCGGAACCGGAGGTTACGAGCAGTACTTC
NA,TRBV19,TRBJ1-2,NA,CASSIGGARGYTF,TGTGCCAGTAGTATAGGGGGGGCGCGTGGCTACACCTTC
once,TRBV7-9,TRBJ1-3,NA,CASSPDTSHTIYF,TGTGCCAGCAGCCCAGATACGAGCCACACCATATATTTT
NA,TRBV7-9,TRBJ2-3,TRBD2,CASERTSGSTVTDTQYF,TGTGCCAGCGAACGAACTAGCGGGAGTACAGTCACAGATACGCAGTATTTT
NA,TRBV28,TRBJ1-3,NA,CASSLSKSGNTIYF,TGTGCCAGCAGTTTGAGTAAGTCTGGAAACACCATATATTTT
NA,TRBV24-1,TRBJ2-7,TRBD2,CATSPGLADYEQYF,TGTGCCACCAGTCCGGGACTAGCTGATTACGAGCAGTACTTC
once,TRBV6-5,TRBJ1-5,NA,CASIAGAQKNQPQHF,TGTGCCAGCATCGCAGGGGCCCAAAAGAATCAGCCCCAGCATTTT
NA,TRBV5-8,TRBJ2-2,NA,CASTFGIPGQTGELFF,TGTGCCAGCACCTTCGGAATACCGGGACAAACCGGGGAGCTGTTTTTT
once,TRBV15,TRBJ2-1,NA,CATSRDEGPYNEQFF,TGTGCCACCAGCAGAGATGAGGGTCCCTACAATGAGCAGTTCTTC
NA,TRBV7-9,TRBJ1-2,NA,CASSLKDSGGYTF,TGTGCCAGCAGCTTGAAGGACTCCGGGGGCTACACCTTC
NA,TRBV10-3,TRBJ2-7,TRBD2,CAISDQVAGELGYEQYF,TGTGCCATCAGTGATCAGGTAGCGGGAGAGCTCGGATACGAGCAGTACTTC
NA,TRBV24-1,TRBJ2-2,TRBD1,CATESDRVLTGELFF,TGTGCCACCGAGTCTGACAGGGTCTTGACCGGGGAGCTGTTTTTT
NA,TRBV6-5,TRBJ1-4,TRBD1,CASNPGTGGVKLFF,TGTGCCAGCAATCCTGGGACAGGTGGGGTTAAACTGTTTTTT
NA,TRBV28,TRBJ2-5,TRBD2,CASSPPLAGGQETQYF,TGTGCCAGCAGTCCCCCCCTAGCGGGAGGCCAAGAGACCCAGTACTTC
NA,TRBV19,TRBJ2-3,NA,CASSLEGGRGGTDTQYF,TGTGCCAGTAGTCTGGAGGGGGGTCGGGGAGGCACAGATACGCAGTATTTT
NA,TRBV30,TRBJ1-2,NA,CACTRHSDFPNYGYTF,TGTGCCTGCACTCGACACTCCGATTTTCCTAACTATGGCTACACCTTC
NA,TRBV6-5,TRBJ2-7,TRBD1,CASSYAGTGLYEQYF,TGTGCCAGCAGTTACGCCGGGACAGGCTTATACGAGCAGTACTTC
NA,TRBV6-5,TRBJ2-7,TRBD1,CASSLRDRGYEQYF,TGTGCCAGCAGTCTCCGGGACAGGGGCTACGAGCAGTACTTC
NA,TRBV2,TRBJ1-6,NA,CASTPLSPLHF,TGTGCCAGCACCCCCCTTTCACCCCTCCACTTT
NA,TRBV20-1,TRBJ2-3,TRBD2,CSASPIPGGGVLADTQYF,TGCAGTGCTAGTCCCATCCCCGGTGGGGGGGTATTAGCAGATACGCAGTATTTT
NA,TRBV10-1,TRBJ2-7,NA,CASSESQDTRYEQYF,TGCGCCAGCAGTGAGTCGCAAGACACCCGCTACGAGCAGTACTTC
few,TRBV7-2,TRBJ2-7,NA,CASSLNRREWDYEQYF,TGTGCCAGCAGCTTAAATAGGAGGGAATGGGACTACGAGCAGTACTTC
NA,TRBV7-8,TRBJ2-2,NA,CASKKGVTGELFF,TGTGCCAGCAAGAAAGGGGTAACCGGGGAGCTGTTTTTT
NA,TRBV5-8,TRBJ1-1,NA,CASSRQVEAFF,TGTGCCAGCAGCCGACAGGTCGAAGCTTTCTTT
NA,TRBV7-2,TRBJ2-7,TRBD1,CASSLAGQGVYEQYF,TGTGCCAGCAGCTTAGCCGGACAGGGGGTATACGAGCAGTACTTC
NA,TRBV5-1,TRBJ2-3,NA,CASSPRATDTQYF,TGCGCCAGCAGCCCAAGGGCGACAGATACGCAGTATTTT
once,TRBV5-1,TRBJ2-3,TRBD2,CASSSAGGLNTDTQYF,TGCGCCAGCAGCTCAGCGGGAGGCCTTAACACAGATACGCAGTATTTT
few,TRBV28,TRBJ1-2,TRBD1,CASSPPTGQANYGYTF,TGTGCCAGCAGTCCCCCAACGGGACAGGCTAACTATGGCTACACCTTC
NA,TRBV6-5,TRBJ1-1,NA,CASSYGGGTEAFF,TGTGCCAGCAGTTACGGGGGAGGAACTGAAGCTTTCTTT
NA,TRBV9,TRBJ2-7,TRBD1,CASSVAPGQEGGEQYF,TGTGCCAGCAGCGTAGCACCGGGACAGGAGGGAGGCGAGCAGTACTTC
NA,TRBV4-1,TRBJ2-7,TRBD1,CASSERDRGYEQYF,TGCGCCAGCAGCGAAAGGGACAGGGGTTACGAGCAGTACTTC
NA,TRBV19,TRBJ2-7,TRBD1,CASSIEWDSYEQYF,TGTGCCAGTAGTATAGAGTGGGACAGCTACGAGCAGTACTTC
NA,TRBV9,TRBJ2-5,TRBD2,CASSVGVSGGAQETQYF,TGTGCCAGCAGCGTAGGGGTTAGCGGGGGAGCACAAGAGACCCAGTACTTC
NA,TRBV19,TRBJ1-6,NA,CASSSEGVASYSPLHF,TGTGCCAGTAGTTCCGAGGGGGTAGCCTCCTATTCACCCCTCCACTTT
NA,TRBV2,TRBJ2-2,TRBD2,CASLTGTRSTGELFF,TGTGCCAGCCTGACCGGGACTAGGTCCACCGGGGAGCTGTTTTTT